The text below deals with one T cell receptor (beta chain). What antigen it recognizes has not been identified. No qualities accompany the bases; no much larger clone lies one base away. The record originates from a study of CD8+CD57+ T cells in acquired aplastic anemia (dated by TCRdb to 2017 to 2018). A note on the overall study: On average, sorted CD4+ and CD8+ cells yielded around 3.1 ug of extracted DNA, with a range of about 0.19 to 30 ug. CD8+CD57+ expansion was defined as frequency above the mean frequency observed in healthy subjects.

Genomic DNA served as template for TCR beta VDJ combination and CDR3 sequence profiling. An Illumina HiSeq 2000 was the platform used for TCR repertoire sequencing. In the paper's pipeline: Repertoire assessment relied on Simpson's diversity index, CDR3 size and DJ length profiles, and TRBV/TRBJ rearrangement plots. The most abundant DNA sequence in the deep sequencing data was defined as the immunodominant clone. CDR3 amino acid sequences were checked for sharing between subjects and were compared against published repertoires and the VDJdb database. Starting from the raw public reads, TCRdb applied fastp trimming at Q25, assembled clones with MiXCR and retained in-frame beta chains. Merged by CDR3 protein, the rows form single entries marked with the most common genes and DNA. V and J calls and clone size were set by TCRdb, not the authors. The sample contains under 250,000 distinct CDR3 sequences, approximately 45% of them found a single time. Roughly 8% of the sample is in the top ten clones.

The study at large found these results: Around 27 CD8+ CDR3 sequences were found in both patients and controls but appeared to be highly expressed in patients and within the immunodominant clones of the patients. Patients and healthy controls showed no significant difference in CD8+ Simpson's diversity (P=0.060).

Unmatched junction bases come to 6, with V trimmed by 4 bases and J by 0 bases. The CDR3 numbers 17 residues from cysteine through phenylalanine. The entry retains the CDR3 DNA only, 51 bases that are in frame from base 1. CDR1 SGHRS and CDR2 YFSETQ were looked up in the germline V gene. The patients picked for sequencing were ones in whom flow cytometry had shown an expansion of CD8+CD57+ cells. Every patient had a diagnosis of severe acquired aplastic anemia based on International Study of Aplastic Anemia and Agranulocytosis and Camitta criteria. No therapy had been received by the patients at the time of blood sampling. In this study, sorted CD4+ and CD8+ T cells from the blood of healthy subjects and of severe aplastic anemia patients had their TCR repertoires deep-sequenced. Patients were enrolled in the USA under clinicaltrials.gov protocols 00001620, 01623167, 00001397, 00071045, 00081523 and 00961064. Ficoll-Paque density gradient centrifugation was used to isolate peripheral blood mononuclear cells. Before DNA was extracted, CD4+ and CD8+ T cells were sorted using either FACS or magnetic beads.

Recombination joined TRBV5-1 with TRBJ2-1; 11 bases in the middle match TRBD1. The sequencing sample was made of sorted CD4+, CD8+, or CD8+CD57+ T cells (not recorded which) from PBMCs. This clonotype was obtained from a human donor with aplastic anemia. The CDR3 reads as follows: CASSQDGTGGSYNEQFF. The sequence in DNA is TGCGCCAGCAGCCAAGATGGGACAGGGGGCTCCTACAATGAGCAGTTCTTC.